The subject of this entry is one TCR beta chain. The data originate from a study of blood T cell repertoires in COVID-19. Study-wide background: T cells, B-cell-depleted T cells, or PBMCs provided the cDNA or gDNA that served as material.

Germline CDR1 KGHSH, CDR2 LQKENI. This CDR3 region has 15 residues. The trim removed 5 bases at V and 4 bases at J, leaving 6 bases unmatched. Assay used: immunoSEQ multiplex PCR; TCRdb lists only in-frame clones, some missing. The sample lists tens of thousands of clones; around 80% were seen once. The source is a man between 50 and 59 years old with active or convalescent COVID-19. The chain uses TRBV18 and TRBJ2-3; 10 bases align to TRBD2. Specimen: peripheral blood. The CDR3 region is CASSSAGGRADTQYF. The CDR3 nucleotides are TGTGCCAGCTCATCAGCGGGGGGGCGAGCAGATACGCAGTATTTT.